This T cell receptor beta chain derives from a study of Graves' ophthalmopathy and Graves' hyperthyroidism. Study-level results: The majority of expanded thyroid clonotypes above 0.001 frequency also occurred in blood.

Included hyperthyroidism patients were aged 18 to 65 and newly diagnosed (under 2 months' duration). A diagnosis was made from clinical symptoms together with serum thyroxine, TRAb, thyroid ultrasound and orbital computed tomography. Remarks on this clonotype: Antigen specificity is unknown. A read error may be the cause here, since a much bigger clone is one base away.

Amplified material comprised TCR beta CDR3 regions derived from RNA transcripts. First-round RT-PCR relied on HTBI primers, and a second-round multiplex PCR came next. TCRdb ran MiXCR on the multiplex PCR reads and lists one entry per CDR3 protein. The sample has 500,000 to 600,000 distinct CDR3 sequences; 35% to 40% are singletons. CDR1 is SEHNR, CDR2 FQNEAQ, per germline (reference sequence). This CDR3 comprises 13 residues. Trimming pared 2 bases from V and 7 bases from J, leaving 9 bases between. The chain recombines TRBV7-9 with TRBJ1-5; possibly TRBD1 for D (5 bases). This sequence was found in an adult man with Graves' hyperthyroidism. Specimen: peripheral blood or thyroid tissue (not recorded which). The CDR3 DNA sequence: TGTGCCAGCAGCTTACCCGCAGGGCAGCCCCAGCATTTT. Translated, it gives CASSLPAGQPQHF.